The 12 T cell receptor beta chains given below trace back to one sample, sequenced in a study of cytomegalovirus exposure and HLA in healthy donors. 13 Jbeta primers and 60 Vbeta primers were used for the PCR. Only in-frame clones appear in the TCRdb table, and some are missing; sequencing was by immunoSEQ multiplex PCR. This sample carries roughly 160,000 clones, roughly 80% of them seen once, and the ten largest clones take about 7.7%. Sequencing was done on a sample of PBMCs. Every receptor here comes from a woman aged 40 to 49 in good health and CMV-seropositive.

The rearrangement links TRBV5-1 to TRBJ2-1, with D unclear. Looked up from germline, CDR1 is SGHRS and CDR2 is YFSETQ. CDR3 length: 12 amino acids. V lost 0 bases, J lost 7 bases, and 5 bases lay in between. Written as DNA, the CDR3 is TGCGCCAGCAGCTTGGGTATTAATGAGCAGTTCTTC. Protein: CASSLGINEQFF. The variable domain in full, completed from reference TRBV5-1 and TRBJ2-1, reads KAGVTQTPRYLIKTRGQQVTLSCSPISGHRSVSWYQQTPGQGLQFLFEYFSETQRNKGNFPGRFSGRQFSNSRSEMNVSTLELGDSALYLCASSLGINEQFFGPGTRLTVL.

As concerns this clone: This same CDR3 is encoded by further DNA sequences in the sample. The CDR3 reads CASSLRGGYTF. The CDR3 DNA reads as TGTGCCAGCAGCTTACGCGGGGGCTACACCTTC. The rearrangement links TRBV7-9 to TRBJ1-2; D remains ambiguous. The germline V and J ends were trimmed by 2 bases and 8 bases, with 6 bases remaining between them. Germline loops: CDR1 SEHNR, CDR2 FQNEAQ (reference sequence). There are 11 residues in the CDR3.

Worth noting for this clone: Additional DNA sequences in this sample encode the identical CDR3. This chain connects TRBV28 to TRBJ1-1; 7 bases map to TRBD1. Germline CDR1 reads MDHEN; CDR2 reads SYDVKM. J was trimmed by 3 bases and V by 5 bases; bases with no gene match: 6. The CDR3 length is 14 residues. CDR3 nucleotide sequence: TGTGCCAGCAGTCTCCGACAGGGCGACACTGAAGCTTTCTTT. This codes for CASSLRQGDTEAFF.

A few counts support this clone. The V and J genes are TRBV7-9 and TRBJ2-5; 10 bases align to TRBD1. The CDR3 runs to 16 residues. CDR1 and CDR2 (germline): SEHNR, FQNEAQ (reference sequence). V shed 8 bases, J shed 9 bases, and the junction held 18 bases outside the gene matches. Here the CDR3 reads CASLASGTGVFRAQYF. Here the CDR3 DNA reads TGTGCCAGCCTAGCTTCCGGGACAGGGGTTTTTCGGGCCCAGTACTTC. Supplemented by reference TRBV7-9 and TRBJ2-5, the full variable domain reads DTGVSQNPRHKITKRGQNVTFRCDPISEHNRLYWYRQTLGQGPEFLTYFQNEAQLEKSRLLSDRFSAERPKGSFSTLEIQRTEQGDSAMYLCASLASGTGVFRAQYFGPGTRLLVL.

The chain recombines TRBV19 with TRBJ1-5, with D perhaps TRBD1 (6 bases). Per germline, CDR1 LNHDA and CDR2 SQIVND (reference sequence). The CDR3 covers 16 residues. V was shortened by 5 bases and J by 0 bases, with 14 bases between the two germline ends. CDR3 coding DNA: TGTGCCAGTAGTCCCACAACAGGGTATAGCAATCAGCCCCAGCATTTT. This sequence encodes CASSPTTGYSNQPQHF.

V is TRBV2 and J is TRBJ1-1; the D gene is possibly TRBD1 (5 bases). The germline gives CDR1 SNHLY, CDR2 FYNNEI. Trimming took 6 bases from V and 1 from J, leaving 12 bases between them. The CDR3 is 14 amino acids. The CDR3 coding sequence is TGTGCCAGCAGGAGGAGACAGCAGAACACTGAAGCTTTCTTT. Residues: CASRRRQQNTEAFF.

The chain joins TRBV6-4 to TRBJ2-1, with D possibly matching TRBD2 (5 bases). V was clipped by 7 bases and J by 3 bases, with 16 bases between them. The germline CDR1 and CDR2 sequences are MRHNA and SNTAGT. The CDR3 has 15 residues. The CDR3 region has the DNA TGTGCCAGCAAAGGACTCAGCCCTCACTACAATGAGCAGTTCTTC. Protein: CASKGLSPHYNEQFF.

The chain carries TRBV5-1 and TRBJ2-3; tentative D call: TRBD2 (5 bases). CDR3 size: 14 residues. Trimming removed 0 bases at V and 4 bases at J, with 9 bases between. The V gene's germline CDR1 is SGHRS and CDR2 YFSETQ. The CDR3: CASSLAVLADTQYF. The CDR3 coding sequence is TGCGCCAGCAGCTTGGCCGTACTAGCAGATACGCAGTATTTT.

This clone was picked up one time. The V gene is TRBV6-1, the J gene TRBJ2-3; perhaps TRBD2 as D (6 bases). Germline CDR1 reads MNHNS; CDR2 reads SASEGT. Deletions cut 4 bases from V and 2 bases from J, with 7 bases between. This CDR3 region has 13 residues. The CDR3 nucleotides are TGTGCCAGCAGTGGCGGGAACACAGATACGCAGTATTTT. This sequence encodes CASSGGNTDTQYF.

V and J are TRBV4-2 and TRBJ2-3; TRBD2 agrees at 9 bases. The V segment lost 1 base and the J segment 4 bases; nucleotides outside the gene matches: 6. The CDR3 runs to 16 residues. Germline-derived CDR1 and CDR2 are LGHNA and YNFKEQ. The CDR3 loop is CASSQVEAGGADTQYF. As DNA, the CDR3 is TGTGCCAGCAGCCAAGTCGAGGCGGGAGGGGCAGATACGCAGTATTTT.

This chain connects TRBV10-3 to TRBJ1-5; 7 nucleotides align to TRBD1. The junction had 6 bases not matched to a gene; V was cut back by 5 bases and J by 2 bases. The CDR3 extends over 15 amino acids. CDR1 and CDR2 (germline): ENHRY, SYGVKD. The CDR3 sequence: CAISYDRDGNQPQHF. The CDR3, as DNA: TGTGCCATCAGTTACGACAGGGATGGCAATCAGCCCCAGCATTTT.

The rearrangement uses TRBV7-8 and TRBJ1-1; D unclear. Trimming cost V 7 bases and J 2 bases, with 11 bases left between them. Per germline, CDR1 SGHVS and CDR2 FQNEAQ. The CDR3 consists of 13 residues. The CDR3 DNA reads as TGTGCCAGCATGAATCAGGCTAACACTGAAGCTTTCTTT. Protein product: CASMNQANTEAFF.